Listed below are T cell receptor beta chains from one sample, sequenced in a study of T cells in Graves' hyperthyroidism and ophthalmopathy. TCRdb processed the multiplex PCR reads anew with MiXCR; each CDR3 protein has one entry. Of approximately 620,000 distinct CDR3 sequences in the sample, 16% are singletons; the top ten hold roughly 3%. Sequenced input: blood. Receptors were obtained from a woman aged 40 to 50 with Graves' ophthalmopathy. The CDR3 runs from the conserved cysteine through the conserved F or W. D genes are given only for firm matches. Expanded clones get a size class; other rows say once, few or many, or leave the size out.

V	J	size	D	CDR3	DNA
TRBV5-1	TRBJ1-1	many	.	CASSFEGLNTEAFF	TGCGCCAGCAGCTTTGAGGGCCTGAACACTGAAGCTTTCTTT
TRBV29-1	TRBJ2-5	.	TRBD2	CSVVKASGRADEETQYF	TGCAGCGTTGTTAAGGCTAGCGGGAGGGCCGATGAGGAGACCCAGTACTTC
TRBV18	TRBJ1-3	.	.	CASSQQGRGYGNTIYF	TGTGCCAGCTCGCAGCAGGGCAGGGGCTATGGAAACACCATATATTTT
TRBV4-1	TRBJ1-2	.	.	CASSQGGGPYNYTF	TGCGCCAGCAGCCAAGGGGGGGGCCCGTATAACTACACCTTC
TRBV6-5	TRBJ1-2	.	.	CASSYSVGAAGGGYTF	TGTGCCAGCAGTTACTCCGTAGGGGCGGCGGGGGGGGGCTACACCTTC
TRBV6-2/TRBV6-3	TRBJ1-6	few	TRBD1	CASSVGTGSYNSPLHF	TGTGCCAGCAGTGTCGGGACAGGCTCCTATAATTCACCCCTCCACTTT
TRBV6-6	TRBJ1-6	many	.	CASSYNPFSDSPLHF	TGTGCCAGCAGTTACAATCCGTTCTCTGATTCACCCCTCCACTTT
TRBV4-1	TRBJ1-5	.	TRBD1	CASSQGGTGVPNQPQHF	TGCGCCAGCAGCCAAGGCGGGACAGGTGTCCCCAATCAGCCCCAGCATTTT
TRBV10-3	TRBJ1-3	.	.	CAISVEETFRNTIYF	TGTGCCATCAGTGTTGAAGAGACTTTCAGAAACACCATATATTTT
TRBV28	TRBJ2-1	many	.	CASSPGLVFSNEQFF	TGTGCCAGCAGTCCCGGACTGGTTTTTAGCAATGAGCAGTTCTTC
TRBV6-2/TRBV6-3	TRBJ2-1	many	TRBD2	CASGLADFNEQFF	TGTGCCAGCGGACTAGCGGATTTCAATGAGCAGTTCTTC
TRBV6-1	TRBJ1-6	.	TRBD1	CASKQGAGNSPLHF	TGTGCCAGCAAGCAGGGGGCAGGTAATTCACCCCTCCACTTT
TRBV20-1	TRBJ2-5	many	TRBD2	CSATRTSGVLETQYF	TGCAGTGCTACACGAACTAGCGGGGTTTTAGAGACCCAGTACTTC
TRBV6-1	TRBJ2-3	few	.	CASSEERRRSGTDTQYF	TGTGCCAGCAGTGAAGAAAGACGGCGTAGCGGCACAGATACGCAGTATTTT
TRBV7-9	TRBJ2-3	.	TRBD2	CASSGRLAGDWDTQYF	TGTGCCAGCAGCGGAAGACTAGCGGGGGATTGGGATACGCAGTATTTT
TRBV9	TRBJ1-1	many	.	CASSVATNTEAFF	TGTGCCAGCAGCGTAGCGACCAACACTGAAGCTTTCTTT
TRBV24-1	TRBJ2-5	.	TRBD1	CATSDPDRGGTQYF	TGTGCCACCAGTGACCCCGACAGGGGAGGGACCCAGTACTTC